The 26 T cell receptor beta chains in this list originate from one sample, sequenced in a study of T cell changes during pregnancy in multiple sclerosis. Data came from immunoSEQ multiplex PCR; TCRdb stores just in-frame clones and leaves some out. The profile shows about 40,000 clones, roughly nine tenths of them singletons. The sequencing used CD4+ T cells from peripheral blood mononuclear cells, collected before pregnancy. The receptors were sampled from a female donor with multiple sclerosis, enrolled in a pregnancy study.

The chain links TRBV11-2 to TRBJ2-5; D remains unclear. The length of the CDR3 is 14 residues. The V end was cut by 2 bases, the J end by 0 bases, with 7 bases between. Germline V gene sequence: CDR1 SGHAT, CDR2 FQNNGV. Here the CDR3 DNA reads TGTGCCAGCAGCTTAACACTAAACCAAGAGACCCAGTACTTC. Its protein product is CASSLTLNQETQYF.

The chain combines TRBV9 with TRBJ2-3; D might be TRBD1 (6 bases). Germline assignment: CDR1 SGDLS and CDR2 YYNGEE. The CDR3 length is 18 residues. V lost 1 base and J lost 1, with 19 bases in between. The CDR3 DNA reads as TGTGCCAGCAGCGTAAGGGTGCAAGGTCCAGGGGGCACAGATACGCAGTATTTT. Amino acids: CASSVRVQGPGGTDTQYF. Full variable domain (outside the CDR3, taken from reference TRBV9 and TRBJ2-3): DSGVTQTPKHLITATGQRVTLRCSPRSGDLSVYWYQQSLDQGLQFLIQYYNGEERAKGNILERFSAQQFPDLHSELNLSSLELGDSALYFCASSVRVQGPGGTDTQYFGPGTRLTVL.

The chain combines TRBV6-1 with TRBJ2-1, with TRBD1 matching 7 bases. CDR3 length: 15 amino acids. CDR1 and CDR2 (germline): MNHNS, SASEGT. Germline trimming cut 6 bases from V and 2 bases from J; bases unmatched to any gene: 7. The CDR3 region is CASRRPGQAYNEQFF. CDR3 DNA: TGTGCCAGCAGGAGACCAGGACAGGCCTACAATGAGCAGTTCTTC.

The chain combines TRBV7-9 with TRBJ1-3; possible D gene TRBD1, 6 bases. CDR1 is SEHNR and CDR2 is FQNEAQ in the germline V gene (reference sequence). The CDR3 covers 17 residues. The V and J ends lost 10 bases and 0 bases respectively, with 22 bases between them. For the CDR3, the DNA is TGTGCCATCCGACAGGCACGGGGATGGGACTCTGGAAACACCATATATTTT. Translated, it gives CAIRQARGWDSGNTIYF.

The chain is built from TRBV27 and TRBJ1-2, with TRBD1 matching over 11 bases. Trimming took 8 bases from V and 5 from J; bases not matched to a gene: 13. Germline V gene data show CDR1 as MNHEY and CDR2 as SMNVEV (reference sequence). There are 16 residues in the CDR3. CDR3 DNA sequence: TGTGCCAGCCGGAGGACAGGGGGCTTAAACATTTATGGCTACACCTTC. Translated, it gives CASRRTGGLNIYGYTF.

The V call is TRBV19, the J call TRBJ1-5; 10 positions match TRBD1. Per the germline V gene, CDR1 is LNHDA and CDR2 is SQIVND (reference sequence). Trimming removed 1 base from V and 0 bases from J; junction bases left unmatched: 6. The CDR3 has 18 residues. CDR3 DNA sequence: TGTGCCAGTAGTATAGTAGGGGGACAGGGGTTTAGCAATCAGCCCCAGCATTTT. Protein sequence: CASSIVGGQGFSNQPQHF.

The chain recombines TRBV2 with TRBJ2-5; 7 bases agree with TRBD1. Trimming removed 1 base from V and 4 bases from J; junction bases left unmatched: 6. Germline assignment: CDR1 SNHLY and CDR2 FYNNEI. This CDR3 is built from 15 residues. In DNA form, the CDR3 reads TGTGCCAGCAGTGAAGAAGAGGGGGCAGGAGAGACCCAGTACTTC. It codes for CASSEEEGAGETQYF.

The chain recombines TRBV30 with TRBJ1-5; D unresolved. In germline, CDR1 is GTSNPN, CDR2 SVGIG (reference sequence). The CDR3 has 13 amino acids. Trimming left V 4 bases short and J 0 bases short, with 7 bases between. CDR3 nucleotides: TGTGCCTGGACCGTAGATAGCAATCAGCCCCAGCATTTT. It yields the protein CAWTVDSNQPQHF.

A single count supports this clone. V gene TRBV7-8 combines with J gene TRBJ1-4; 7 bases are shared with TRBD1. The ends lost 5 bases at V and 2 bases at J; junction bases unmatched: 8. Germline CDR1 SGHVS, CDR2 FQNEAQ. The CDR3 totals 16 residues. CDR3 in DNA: TGTGCCAGCAGCCCTGCCGCAGGGGGGACTAATGAAAAACTGTTTTTT. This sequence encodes CASSPAAGGTNEKLFF.

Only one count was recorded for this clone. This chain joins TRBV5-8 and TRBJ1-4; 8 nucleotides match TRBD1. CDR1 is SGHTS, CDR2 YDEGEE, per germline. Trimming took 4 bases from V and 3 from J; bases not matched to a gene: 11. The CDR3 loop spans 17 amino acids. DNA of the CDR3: TGTGCCAGCAGCGGTGGAGACAGGGGAGATCCTAATGAAAAACTGTTTTTT. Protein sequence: CASSGGDRGDPNEKLFF.

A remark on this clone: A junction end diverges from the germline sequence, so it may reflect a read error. CDR3 amino acids: CASSDSRGSPPHF. The CDR3 DNA reads as TGTGCCAGCAGTGACTCTCGCGGTTCACCCCCCCACTTT. The chain recombines TRBV6-4 with TRBJ1-6; unclear D gene. The CDR3 extends over 13 amino acids. Germline loops: CDR1 MRHNA, CDR2 SNTAGT.

This CDR3 is CASRGYEQYF. In DNA form, the CDR3 reads TGTGCCAGCCGGGGCTACGAGCAGTACTTC. The rearrangement uses TRBV2 and TRBJ2-7; possibly TRBD2 for D (5 bases). Trimming cost V 8 bases and J 3 bases, with 5 bases left between them. The CDR3 is 10 residues long. Germline CDR1 SNHLY, CDR2 FYNNEI.

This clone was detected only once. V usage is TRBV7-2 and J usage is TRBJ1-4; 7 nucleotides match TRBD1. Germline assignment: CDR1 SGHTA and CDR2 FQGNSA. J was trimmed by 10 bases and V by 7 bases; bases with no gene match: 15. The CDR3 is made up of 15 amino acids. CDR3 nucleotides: TGTGCCAGCACCTCGGACAGGTCTGGTACTGGAAAACTGTTTTTT. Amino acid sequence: CASTSDRSGTGKLFF.

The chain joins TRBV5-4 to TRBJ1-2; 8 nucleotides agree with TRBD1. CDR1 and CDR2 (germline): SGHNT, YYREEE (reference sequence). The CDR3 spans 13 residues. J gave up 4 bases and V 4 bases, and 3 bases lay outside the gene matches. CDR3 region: CASSQQGGYGYTF. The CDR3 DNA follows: TGTGCCAGCAGCCAACAGGGGGGCTATGGCTACACCTTC. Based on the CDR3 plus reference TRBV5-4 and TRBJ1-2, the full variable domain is ETGVTQSPTHLIKTRGQQVTLRCSSQSGHNTVSWYQQALGQGPQFIFQYYREEENGRGNFPPRFSGLQFPNYSSELNVNALELDDSALYLCASSQQGGYGYTFGSGTRLTVV.

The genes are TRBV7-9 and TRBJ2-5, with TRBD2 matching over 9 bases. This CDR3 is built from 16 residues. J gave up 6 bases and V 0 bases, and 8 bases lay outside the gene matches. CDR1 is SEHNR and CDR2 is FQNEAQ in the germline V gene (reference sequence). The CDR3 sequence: CASSLALAGGHQTQYF. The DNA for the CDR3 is TGTGCCAGCAGCTTAGCGCTGGCGGGGGGGCATCAGACCCAGTACTTC.

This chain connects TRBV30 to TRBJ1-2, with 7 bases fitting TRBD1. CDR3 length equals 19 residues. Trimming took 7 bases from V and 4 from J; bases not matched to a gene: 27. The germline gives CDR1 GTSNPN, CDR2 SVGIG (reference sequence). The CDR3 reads CASILPLQQGTVLGYGYTF. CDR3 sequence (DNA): TGTGCCTCGATACTCCCACTCCAACAAGGGACAGTTCTGGGCTATGGCTACACCTTC.

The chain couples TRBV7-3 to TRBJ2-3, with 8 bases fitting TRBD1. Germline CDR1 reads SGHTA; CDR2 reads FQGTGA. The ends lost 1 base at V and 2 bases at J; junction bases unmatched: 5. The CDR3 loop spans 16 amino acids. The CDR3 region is CASSLMGTGNTDTQYF. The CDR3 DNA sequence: TGTGCCAGCAGCTTAATGGGGACAGGCAACACAGATACGCAGTATTTT.

CDR3 nucleotides: TGTGCCAGCTCAGGACAGGCTCTATCTGAAGCTTTCTTT. This sequence encodes CASSGQALSEAFF. The J gene is TRBJ1-1, the V gene TRBV25-1; TRBD1 agrees at 7 bases. Germline CDR1 MGHDK, CDR2 SYGVNS. CDR3 length equals 13 residues. Germline trimming cut 8 bases from V and 6 bases from J; bases unmatched to any gene: 9.

Here the CDR3 reads CASSLGQGAYEQYF. The CDR3 DNA reads as TGTGCCAGCAGCTTAGGACAGGGTGCCTACGAGCAGTACTTC. The chain employs TRBV5-4 and TRBJ2-7; 8 nucleotides agree with TRBD1. Trimming at V came to 2 bases and at J to 2 bases, leaving 3 bases not matched to a gene. This CDR3 region has 14 residues. Germline V gene data show CDR1 as SGHNT and CDR2 as YYREEE (reference sequence).

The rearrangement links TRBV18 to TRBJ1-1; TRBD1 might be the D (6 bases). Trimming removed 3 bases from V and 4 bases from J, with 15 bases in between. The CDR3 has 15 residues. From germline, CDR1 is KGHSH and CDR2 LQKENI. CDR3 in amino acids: CASSPPGTGLTEAFF. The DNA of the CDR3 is TGTGCCAGCTCACCTCCGGGAACAGGGCTCACTGAAGCTTTCTTT.

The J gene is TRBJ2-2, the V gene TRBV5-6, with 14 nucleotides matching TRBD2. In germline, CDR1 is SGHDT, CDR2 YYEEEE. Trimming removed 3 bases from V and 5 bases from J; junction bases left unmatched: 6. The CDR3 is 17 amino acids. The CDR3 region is CASSSDRLAGGTGELFF. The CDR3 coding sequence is TGTGCCAGCAGCTCGGACAGACTAGCGGGGGGGACCGGGGAGCTGTTTTTT.

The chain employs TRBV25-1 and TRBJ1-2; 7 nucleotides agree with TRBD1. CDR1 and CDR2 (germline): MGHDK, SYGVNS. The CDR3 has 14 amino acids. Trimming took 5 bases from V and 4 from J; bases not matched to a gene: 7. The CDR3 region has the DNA TGTGCCAGCAGTCCCACAGGGGCGGCCTATGGCTACACCTTC. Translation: CASSPTGAAYGYTF.

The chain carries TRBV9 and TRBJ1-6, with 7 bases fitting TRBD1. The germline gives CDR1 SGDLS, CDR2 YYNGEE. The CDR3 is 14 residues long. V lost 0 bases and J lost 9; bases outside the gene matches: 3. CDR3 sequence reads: CASSVGGQSSPLHF. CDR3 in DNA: TGTGCCAGCAGCGTAGGGGGACAGAGTTCACCCCTCCACTTT.

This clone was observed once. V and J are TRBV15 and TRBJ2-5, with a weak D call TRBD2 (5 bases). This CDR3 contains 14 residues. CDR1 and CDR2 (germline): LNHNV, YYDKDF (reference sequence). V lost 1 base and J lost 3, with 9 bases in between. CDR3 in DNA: TGTGCCACCAGCAGAGGAGGGCAAAAAGAGACCCAGTACTTC. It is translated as CATSRGGQKETQYF.

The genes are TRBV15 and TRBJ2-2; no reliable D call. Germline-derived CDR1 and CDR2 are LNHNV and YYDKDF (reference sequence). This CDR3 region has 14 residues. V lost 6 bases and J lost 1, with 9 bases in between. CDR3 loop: CATRRQENTGELFF. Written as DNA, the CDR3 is TGTGCCACCAGGCGCCAGGAGAACACCGGGGAGCTGTTTTTT.

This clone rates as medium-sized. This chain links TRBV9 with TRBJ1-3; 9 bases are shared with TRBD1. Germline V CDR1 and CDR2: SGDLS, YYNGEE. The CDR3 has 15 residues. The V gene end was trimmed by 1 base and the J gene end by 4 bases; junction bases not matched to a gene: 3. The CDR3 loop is CASSVTGGLGNTIYF. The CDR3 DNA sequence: TGTGCCAGCAGCGTAACAGGGGGCTTAGGAAACACCATATATTTT.